The T cell receptor beta chain under discussion was sequenced for a study of human T cells and chemical hapten exposure. Whole-study findings and limits: With DPC sensitization, TCRs exceeding 1 in 1000 frequency showed no change. As patch test score rose, PT1 expanded TCR counts tended to rise as well.

As concerns this clonotype: As yet, its antigen is unknown.

Specified time point: patch test 1, 2 weeks after DPC sensitization. The treatment is: therapeutic diphenylcyclopropenone sensitization with weekly scalp DPC. Participating donors were patients with alopecia, aged 18 to 70 years, considered appropriate candidates for DPC. CDR1 is SGDLS and CDR2 is YYNGEE in the germline V gene. Trimming removed 0 bases at V and 4 bases at J, with 12 bases between. This CDR3 is 15 amino acids long. Unique molecular identifiers were attached to individual cDNA molecules during library preparation. TCRdb reprocessed the RACE reads with MiXCR, giving one entry per CDR3 protein. The sample comprises approximately 71,000 distinct CDR3 sequences, 9.8% of which are singletons, and more than 2.5% rests with the top ten.

The sequencing here drew on whole blood, taken in connection with sensitization to the hapten diphenylcyclopropenone (DPC). V and J are TRBV9 and TRBJ2-3, with a possible D match to TRBD2 (5 bases). This clonotype was obtained from a woman between 35 and 50 years old with alopecia areata. Some clones in this sample may be carry-over from other donors' samples. DNA of the CDR3: TGTGCCAGCAGCGTAGGGACTCTGGTCGCAGATACGCAGTATTTT. Translation: CASSVGTLVADTQYF. Full variable domain (outside the CDR3, taken from reference TRBV9 and TRBJ2-3): DSGVTQTPKHLITATGQRVTLRCSPRSGDLSVYWYQQSLDQGLQFLIQYYNGEERAKGNILERFSAQQFPDLHSELNLSSLELGDSALYFCASSVGTLVADTQYFGPGTRLTVL.